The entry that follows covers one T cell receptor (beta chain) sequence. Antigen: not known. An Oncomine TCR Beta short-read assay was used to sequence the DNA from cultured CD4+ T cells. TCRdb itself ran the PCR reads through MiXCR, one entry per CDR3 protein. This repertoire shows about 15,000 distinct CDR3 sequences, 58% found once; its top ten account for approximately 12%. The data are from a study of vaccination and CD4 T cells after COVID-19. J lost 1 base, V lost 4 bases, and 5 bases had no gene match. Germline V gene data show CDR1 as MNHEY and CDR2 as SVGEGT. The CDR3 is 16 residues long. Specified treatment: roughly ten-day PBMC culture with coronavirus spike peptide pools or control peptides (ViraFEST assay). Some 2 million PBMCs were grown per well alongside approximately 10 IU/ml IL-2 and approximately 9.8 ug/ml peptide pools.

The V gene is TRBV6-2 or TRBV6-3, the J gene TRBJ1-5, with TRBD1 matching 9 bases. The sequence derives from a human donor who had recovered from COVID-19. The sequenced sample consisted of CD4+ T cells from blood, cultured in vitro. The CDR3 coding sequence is TGTGCCAGCAGTTTCTATGGGACAGGGAGCAATCAGCCCCAGCATTTT. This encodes CASSFYGTGSNQPQHF.